The next 29 T cell receptor beta chains were all read from a single sample in a study of CD8 T cells in ankylosing spondylitis. TCRdb reprocessed the 5' RACE reads via MiXCR and lists one record per CDR3 protein. The sample contains around 300,000 distinct CDR3 sequences, around a tenth of which appear only once. Sample: blood, either unsorted or a sorted T cell fraction (not recorded which). The receptor source for this set is a female donor with ankylosing spondylitis or in good health (not recorded which).

This clonotype was seen ten or more times. The chain carries TRBV7-9 and TRBJ2-2; 10 bases align to TRBD2. The CDR3 consists of 16 residues. CDR1 is SEHNR and CDR2 is FQNEAQ in the germline V gene (reference sequence). The ends lost 2 bases at V and 4 bases at J; junction bases unmatched: 4. The CDR3 reads CASSLLAGDPTGELFF. The CDR3 DNA sequence: TGTGCCAGCAGCTTACTAGCGGGGGACCCCACCGGGGAGCTGTTTTTT.

The chain has TRBV6-5 and TRBJ2-3, with 8 nucleotides matching TRBD2. The V gene's germline CDR1 is MNHEY and CDR2 SVGAGI. V shed 2 bases and J 3 bases; nucleotides not matched to a gene: 13. This CDR3 has 18 residues. The CDR3 loop reads CASSYLPLARGATDTQYF. The DNA for the CDR3 is TGTGCCAGCAGTTACCTTCCCCTGGCGCGGGGGGCAACAGATACGCAGTATTTT.

This clonotype showed up just a few times. The chain has TRBV27 and TRBJ2-5; 7 nucleotides align to TRBD2. Per the germline V gene, CDR1 is MNHEY and CDR2 is SMNVEV (reference sequence). The CDR3 totals 16 residues. J gave up 4 bases and V 2 bases, and 10 bases lay outside the gene matches. The CDR3 DNA reads as TGTGCCAGCAGTTTACGAATGACGGGGGGAGGAGAGACCCAGTACTTC. Encoded protein: CASSLRMTGGGETQYF.

This clonotype was picked up many times. This chain joins TRBV20-1 and TRBJ2-5; D might be TRBD1 (6 bases). CDR1 is DFQATT and CDR2 is SNEGSKA in the germline V gene (reference sequence). V was pared by 8 bases and J by 4 bases, with 23 bases between. This CDR3 has 15 residues. For the CDR3, the DNA is TGCAGTTGGAAGGGCCCAGTCGTCAGGGGAGAGACCCAGTACTTC. Residues: CSWKGPVVRGETQYF.

This clonotype was detected many times. The J gene is TRBJ2-5, the V gene TRBV5-1; TRBD2 matches at 15 bases. The length of the CDR3 is 15 residues. Germline V gives CDR1 SGHRS, CDR2 YFSETQ. J lost 4 bases, V lost 8 bases, and 6 bases had no gene match. CDR3 sequence reads: CASWGLAGGAETQYF. The CDR3 bases are TGCGCCAGTTGGGGACTAGCGGGAGGTGCAGAGACCCAGTACTTC.

This clonotype has ten or more counts. The chain employs TRBV9 and TRBJ2-5; the match to TRBD1 covers 7 bases. The J segment lost 2 bases and the V segment lost 5 bases, leaving 0 bases of the junction unmatched. The germline gives CDR1 SGDLS, CDR2 YYNGEE. The CDR3 spans 12 residues. CDR3 DNA sequence: TGTGCCAGCAGGGGACAGCAAGAGACCCAGTACTTC. Protein sequence: CASRGQQETQYF.

The DNA for the CDR3 is TGCGCCAGCAGCCCTGACCGGGGCAGGTACGAGCAGTACTTC. It translates to CASSPDRGRYEQYF. V usage is TRBV5-1 and J usage is TRBJ2-7, with D possibly called TRBD1 or TRBD2 (5 bases each). Trimming stripped 4 bases from V and 4 bases from J, with 15 bases between. Germline values: CDR1 SGHRS, CDR2 YFSETQ. This CDR3 has 14 residues.

This clonotype was seen a few times. The chain employs TRBV29-1 and TRBJ1-1; tentatively, D is TRBD1 (6 bases). The CDR3 has 14 residues. V lost 4 bases and J 4 bases, leaving 16 bases between the germline ends. Germline values: CDR1 SQVTM, CDR2 ANQGSEA. CDR3 DNA: TGCAGCGTTGTAAGGGGGGGGGGTGGCACTGAAGCTTTCTTT. Its translation is CSVVRGGGGTEAFF.

This clonotype has a single count. A read error may explain this, as a much larger clone is one base away. This sequence joins TRBV27 and TRBJ1-5; the D is unclear. The CDR3 length is 13 residues. Germline V CDR1 and CDR2: MNHEY, SMNVEV (reference sequence). CDR3 DNA sequence: TGTGCCAGCAGTTTGACCCTTGATCAGCCCCAGCCTTTT. The encoded protein is CASSLTLDQPQPF.

This clonotype came up many times. The chain carries TRBV7-9 and TRBJ1-1, with TRBD1 matching over 8 bases. With 5 bases clipped from V and 5 bases from J, the junction kept 7 bases outside the gene matches. The CDR3 has 14 amino acids. Germline V CDR1 and CDR2: SEHNR, FQNEAQ (reference sequence). CDR3 region: CASSLDRGGTEAFF. The CDR3 DNA sequence: TGTGCCAGCAGCCTCGACAGGGGAGGTACTGAAGCTTTCTTT.

This clonotype has at least ten counts. V is TRBV9 and J is TRBJ2-7; tentatively, D is TRBD2 (7 bases). Germline V lookup: CDR1 SGDLS, CDR2 YYNGEE. Trimming pared 0 bases from V and 5 bases from J, leaving 15 bases between. The CDR3 length is 15 residues. This CDR3 is CASSVDSRGGHEQYF. CDR3 bases: TGTGCCAGCAGCGTAGATTCAAGGGGGGGACACGAGCAGTACTTC.

This clonotype has a handful of counts. This chain connects TRBV6-5 to TRBJ2-7; D tentatively reads TRBD1 or TRBD2 (5 bases each). There are 15 residues in the CDR3. The germline gives CDR1 MNHEY, CDR2 SVGAGI. V was trimmed by 2 bases and J by 0 bases, leaving 11 bases between them. CDR3 in DNA: TGTGCCAGCAGTTACACCGGGACGAACTCCTACGAGCAGTACTTC. As protein: CASSYTGTNSYEQYF.

The chain couples TRBV5-1 to TRBJ2-1; 12 nucleotides agree with TRBD2. CDR1 is SGHRS and CDR2 is YFSETQ in the germline V gene. The CDR3 runs to 16 residues. V lost 4 bases, J lost 9 bases, and 11 bases stayed unmatched. The CDR3 loop reads CASSPQGLAGSGEQFF. DNA of the CDR3: TGCGCCAGCAGCCCGCAAGGACTAGCGGGGTCAGGTGAGCAGTTCTTC.

This clonotype showed up just a few times. The chain employs TRBV7-9 and TRBJ2-1; possibly TRBD1 or TRBD2 for D (6 bases each). Trimming shortened V by 5 bases and J by 5 bases, and 16 bases separated the two germline ends. This CDR3 is built from 15 residues. Germline V gene lookup returns CDR1 SEHNR and CDR2 FQNEAQ (reference sequence). CDR3 bases: TGTGCCAGCAGCCCACGGGGGCGACAGGACAATGAGCAGTTCTTC. Protein sequence: CASSPRGRQDNEQFF.

This clonotype was observed at least ten times. This chain joins TRBV20-1 and TRBJ2-2; 8 nucleotides line up with TRBD2. This CDR3 contains 15 residues. Germline V gene sequence: CDR1 DFQATT, CDR2 SNEGSKA (reference sequence). With 5 bases clipped from V and 1 base from J, the junction kept 6 bases outside the gene matches. The CDR3 DNA is TGCAGTGCTCCCCCAAGCGGGGGGAACACCGGGGAGCTGTTTTTT. Protein sequence: CSAPPSGGNTGELFF.

This clonotype showed up many times. The chain links TRBV15 to TRBJ2-7; no firm D call. The CDR3 covers 11 residues. V was clipped by 0 bases and J by 6 bases, with 3 bases between them. Germline CDR1 is LNHNV and CDR2 is YYDKDF (reference sequence). As DNA, the CDR3 is TGTGCCACCAGCAGAGATATCGAGCAGTACTTC. It specifies CATSRDIEQYF. The complete variable domain, with remaining parts taken from reference TRBV15 and TRBJ2-7, reads DAMVIQNPRYQVTQFGKPVTLSCSQTLNHNVMYWYQQKSSQAPKLLFHYYDKDFNNEADTPDNFQSRRPNTSFCFLDIRSPGLGDTAMYLCATSRDIEQYFGPGTRLTVT.

A note on this clonotype: Mismatch with germline at one junction end may stem from a read error. The genes are TRBV6-1 and TRBJ1-1, with D unresolved. The CDR3 spans 13 residues. CDR1 is MNHNS and CDR2 is SASEGT in the germline V gene. The CDR3 nucleotides read TGTGCCGGCAGTGAGGCGGACTCTCTACGTGCTTTCTTT. Translated: CAGSEADSLRAFF.

This clonotype was recorded at least ten times. The rearrangement joins TRBV20-1 to TRBJ1-5, with 9 positions matching TRBD1. The CDR3 has 15 amino acids. Per the germline V gene, CDR1 is DFQATT and CDR2 is SNEGSKA (reference sequence). J lost 5 bases, V lost 0 bases, and 5 bases had no gene match. The CDR3 coding sequence is TGCAGTGCTAGAGAACAGGGGGCCTTTTATCAGCCCCAGCATTTT. Amino acid sequence: CSAREQGAFYQPQHF.

This clonotype was observed at least ten times. The rearrangement links TRBV18 to TRBJ1-1; 7 bases agree with TRBD1. The ends lost 5 bases at V and 6 bases at J; junction bases unmatched: 9. CDR3 length equals 14 residues. Looked up from germline, CDR1 is KGHSH and CDR2 is LQKENI. The CDR3 loop reads CASSAIDREAEAFF. The CDR3 region has the DNA TGTGCCAGCTCAGCTATCGACAGGGAGGCTGAAGCTTTCTTT.

The chain links TRBV5-1 to TRBJ2-1; D possibly uses TRBD1 or TRBD2 (6 bases each). Trimming pared 3 bases from V and 8 bases from J, leaving 15 bases between. Germline V gene data show CDR1 as SGHRS and CDR2 as YFSETQ. The CDR3 covers 14 residues. The CDR3 reads CASSSRYREDEQFF. The CDR3 nucleotides read TGCGCCAGCAGCTCCCGCTACAGGGAGGATGAGCAGTTCTTC.

This clonotype was picked up many times. The chain has TRBV20-1 and TRBJ2-1, with a weak D call TRBD2 (6 bases). Between the trimmed V and J ends, which lost 6 bases and 2 bases, there was a span of 14 bases. Germline V CDR1 and CDR2: DFQATT, SNEGSKA (reference sequence). The CDR3 is 14 residues long. The CDR3 here is CSASGTSAYNEQFF. CDR3 sequence (DNA): TGCAGTGCCTCCGGGACTTCGGCCTACAATGAGCAGTTCTTC.

This clonotype was counted at least ten times. The chain couples TRBV9 to TRBJ2-2, with D possibly being TRBD1 (6 bases). Trimming left V 3 bases short and J 3 bases short, with 15 bases between. This CDR3 spans 16 amino acids. The germline gives CDR1 SGDLS, CDR2 YYNGEE. In DNA, the CDR3 is TGTGCCAGCAGCGCCAGACAGGCCCTAGACACCGGGGAGCTGTTTTTT. This codes for CASSARQALDTGELFF. The complete variable domain, with remaining parts taken from reference TRBV9 and TRBJ2-2, reads DSGVTQTPKHLITATGQRVTLRCSPRSGDLSVYWYQQSLDQGLQFLIQYYNGEERAKGNILERFSAQQFPDLHSELNLSSLELGDSALYFCASSARQALDTGELFFGEGSRLTVL.

In its sample, this clonotype was seen many times. The rearrangement uses TRBV20-1 and TRBJ2-2; D could derive from TRBD1 or TRBD2 (6 bases each). Looked up from germline, CDR1 is DFQATT and CDR2 is SNEGSKA (reference sequence). The CDR3 is 14 residues long. Trimming took off 1 base at V and 4 bases at J, with 10 bases between the two ends. The CDR3 bases are TGCAGTGCTAGAGTAGGGGGGAGCACCGGGGAGCTGTTTTTT. Its protein is CSARVGGSTGELFF.

The table lists this clonotype with many counts. This rearrangement joins TRBV6-1 to TRBJ1-3; D is undetermined. Trimming stripped 5 bases from V and 4 bases from J, with 12 bases between. From germline, CDR1 is MNHNS and CDR2 SASEGT. This CDR3 spans 14 amino acids. DNA for the CDR3: TGTGCCAGCAGTAAACTAATGGTCGGAAACACCATATATTTT. It translates to CASSKLMVGNTIYF.

Ten or more counts support this clonotype. The chain uses TRBV20-1 and TRBJ2-3; 11 nucleotides align to TRBD2. Per the germline V gene, CDR1 is DFQATT and CDR2 is SNEGSKA (reference sequence). The length of the CDR3 is 16 residues. With V trimmed by 6 bases and J by 4 bases, 12 bases remained unmatched. In DNA, the CDR3 is TGCAGTGCGACCCCCCTTAGCGGGGGGGCCTCAGATACGCAGTATTTT. Its translation is CSATPLSGGASDTQYF.

This clonotype was seen repeatedly, ten times or more. The chain recombines TRBV20-1 with TRBJ1-2, with D possibly matching TRBD1 (5 bases). The CDR3 runs to 15 residues. Trimming removed 3 bases at V and 4 bases at J, with 18 bases between. From germline, CDR1 is DFQATT and CDR2 SNEGSKA (reference sequence). CDR3 sequence reads: CSASTVPGLGYGYTF. DNA of the CDR3: TGCAGTGCTAGTACAGTCCCAGGGTTGGGCTATGGCTACACCTTC.

The rearrangement joins TRBV12-3 or TRBV12-4 to TRBJ2-7; D is perhaps TRBD2 (6 bases). The CDR3 extends over 15 amino acids. V lost 4 bases and J lost 2, with 15 bases in between. The CDR3 nucleotides are TGTGCCAGCAGTTCAGGAGCCGGGAGAACCTACGAGCAGTACTTC. Residues: CASSSGAGRTYEQYF.

This clonotype was seen many times. The J gene is TRBJ2-7, the V gene TRBV25-1; TRBD1 aligns across 7 bases. The CDR3 extends over 12 amino acids. J was trimmed by 3 bases and V by 4 bases; bases with no gene match: 0. CDR1 is MGHDK and CDR2 is SYGVNS in the germline V gene. CDR3 sequence reads: CASSGTGYEQYF. The CDR3 DNA reads TGTGCCAGCAGTGGGACAGGCTACGAGCAGTACTTC.

This rearrangement joins TRBV5-1 to TRBJ2-1; TRBD2 agrees at 9 bases. The CDR3 runs 17 residues. The ends lost 2 bases at V and 1 base at J; junction bases unmatched: 7. Germline V CDR1 and CDR2: SGHRS, YFSETQ. CDR3 residues: CASSFPTSGRSYNEQFF. CDR3 coding DNA: TGCGCCAGCAGCTTTCCCACGAGCGGGAGGTCCTACAATGAGCAGTTCTTC.